This is a list of T cell receptor beta chains from one sample in a study of blood T cell repertoires in COVID-19. The protocol was immunoSEQ multiplex PCR, while the TCRdb copy is restricted to in-frame clones and leaves out a portion. Of around 94,000 clones in the sample, approximately 84% are singletons; the top ten hold roughly 4.4%. Source material: peripheral blood. These receptors were collected from a human donor in a cohort sampled during active COVID-19. Each CDR3 is given with its conserved first and last residue. The D gene is left open where the match is weak. Some rows mark clone size as missing; the rest say once, few, many or name a class of expanded clone.

J,size,D,V,CDR3,DNA
TRBJ2-3,NA,TRBD2,TRBV6-5,CASSPPSGGTDTQYF,TGTGCCAGCAGCCCCCCTAGCGGGGGGACAGATACGCAGTATTTT
TRBJ2-7,NA,NA,TRBV28,CASRRDRLAYEQYF,TGTGCCAGCAGGCGGGATAGGCTGGCCTACGAGCAGTACTTC
TRBJ1-2,once,NA,TRBV2,CASKAEQLGYTF,TGTGCCAGCAAGGCGGAGCAATTGGGTTACACCTTC
TRBJ2-5,NA,NA,TRBV20-1,CSARVGGTQYF,TGCAGTGCTAGAGTGGGAGGGACCCAGTACTTC
TRBJ1-5,NA,TRBD1,TRBV7-8,CASSETGGEKGNQPQHF,TGTGCCAGCAGCGAGACAGGGGGAGAAAAAGGTAATCAGCCCCAGCATTTT
TRBJ2-7,NA,NA,TRBV20-1,CSASPGTGTYEQYF,TGCAGTGCTAGTCCCGGAACAGGGACCTACGAGCAGTACTTC
TRBJ2-5,NA,TRBD2,TRBV3-1/TRBV3-2,CASSQAGGGSGETQYF,TGTGCCAGCAGCCAAGCTGGCGGGGGGTCTGGGGAGACCCAGTACTTC
TRBJ2-5,NA,TRBD1,TRBV6-5,CASSSLTGGRETQYF,TGTGCCAGCAGTTCACTTACAGGGGGGCGAGAGACCCAGTACTTC
TRBJ2-5,NA,TRBD1,TRBV7-2,CASSSDRGLQETQYF,TGTGCCAGCAGCTCCGACAGGGGCCTCCAAGAGACCCAGTACTTC
TRBJ2-3,NA,TRBD2,TRBV9,CASSPRGGAADTQYF,TGTGCCAGCAGCCCTCGGGGGGGGGCCGCAGATACGCAGTATTTT